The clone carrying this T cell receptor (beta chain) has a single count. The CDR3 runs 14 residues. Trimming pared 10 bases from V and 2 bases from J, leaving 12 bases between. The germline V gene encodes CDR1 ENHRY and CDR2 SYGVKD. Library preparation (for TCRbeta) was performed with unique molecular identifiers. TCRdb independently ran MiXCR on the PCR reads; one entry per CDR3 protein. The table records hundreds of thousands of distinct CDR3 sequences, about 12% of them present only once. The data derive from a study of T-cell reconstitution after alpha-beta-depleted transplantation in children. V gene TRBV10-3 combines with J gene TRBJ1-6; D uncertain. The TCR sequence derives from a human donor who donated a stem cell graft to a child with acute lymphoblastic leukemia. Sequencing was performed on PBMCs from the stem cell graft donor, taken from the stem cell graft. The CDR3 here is CATKTGAYNSPLHF. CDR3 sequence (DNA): TGTGCCACCAAGACTGGGGCCTATAATTCACCCCTCCACTTT.